The rows below give T cell receptor beta chains drawn from one sample of a study of control samples from healthy donors and cancer patients. The repertoire was sequenced with immunoSEQ multiplex PCR; TCRdb's copy has only in-frame clones and lacks some. The data contain tens of thousands of clones, 75% to 90% of them seen just once; the ten biggest clones take up about 14%. Sequencing used PBMCs. The receptors here all came from a man aged 55 to 69 with head and neck cancer. Both conserved end residues are part of each CDR3. A D gene is named only where the DNA matches it firmly.

length: 16
J: TRBJ2-3
V: TRBV13
D: NA
CDR3: CASSLARGGVVDTQYF

length: 14
J: TRBJ2-7
V: TRBV7-9
D: NA
CDR3: CASSSQGFVYEQYF

length: 15
J: TRBJ2-7
V: TRBV7-9
D: TRBD2
CDR3: CASSSTSAKPLEQYF

length: 13
J: TRBJ1-5
V: TRBV30
D: NA
CDR3: CAWNQGLNQPQHF

length: 16
J: TRBJ2-3
V: TRBV7-9
D: TRBD2
CDR3: CASSLNLAGEGDTQYF

length: 13
J: TRBJ1-1
V: TRBV7-3
D: NA
CDR3: CASSLDRNTEAFF

length: 18
J: TRBJ2-2
V: TRBV9
D: NA
CDR3: CASSPPSIFYRDTGELFF

length: 14
J: TRBJ2-3
V: TRBV5-1
D: TRBD1
CDR3: CASSPDRETDTQYF

length: 13
J: TRBJ1-2
V: TRBV28
D: NA
CDR3: CASSVSQTYGYTF

length: 15
J: TRBJ1-5
V: TRBV6-5
D: NA
CDR3: CASSSHQGANQPQHF

length: 14
J: TRBJ2-7
V: TRBV7-3
D: TRBD2
CDR3: CASSISGSSYEQYF

length: 17
J: TRBJ2-1
V: TRBV15
D: TRBD1
CDR3: CATSYGTGPYPNNEQFF

length: 15
J: TRBJ1-2
V: TRBV28
D: TRBD1
CDR3: CASSLSTGAGWFGTF

length: 14
J: TRBJ2-1
V: TRBV2
D: TRBD1
CDR3: CASSGRQGAVEQFF

length: 16
J: TRBJ2-5
V: TRBV3-1/TRBV3-2
D: NA
CDR3: CASSQVLRTNQETQYF

length: 15
J: TRBJ1-5
V: TRBV2
D: NA
CDR3: CASSQMTTGNQPQHF

length: 13
J: TRBJ2-6
V: TRBV5-4
D: NA
CDR3: CASSLPGANVLTF

length: 14
J: TRBJ2-2
V: TRBV29-1
D: TRBD1
CDR3: CSVRTGINTGELFF

length: 16
J: TRBJ1-2
V: TRBV15
D: TRBD1
CDR3: CATSRVGDRVNNGYTF

length: 20
J: TRBJ2-6
V: TRBV7-9
D: TRBD1
CDR3: CASSTIYAGTGVSGANVLTF

length: 14
J: TRBJ2-7
V: TRBV9
D: NA
CDR3: CASSARFEPYEQYF

length: 12
J: TRBJ2-3
V: TRBV2
D: NA
CDR3: CASSEVPDTQYF

length: 12
J: TRBJ2-7
V: TRBV30
D: NA
CDR3: CAWSVSVYEQYF

length: 12
J: TRBJ2-3
V: TRBV7-3
D: NA
CDR3: CASSLSGDTQYF

length: 13
J: TRBJ2-1
V: TRBV24-1
D: NA
CDR3: CATSGRGFNEQFF

length: 16
J: TRBJ2-7
V: TRBV27
D: TRBD1
CDR3: CASSLYSQDRVHEQYF